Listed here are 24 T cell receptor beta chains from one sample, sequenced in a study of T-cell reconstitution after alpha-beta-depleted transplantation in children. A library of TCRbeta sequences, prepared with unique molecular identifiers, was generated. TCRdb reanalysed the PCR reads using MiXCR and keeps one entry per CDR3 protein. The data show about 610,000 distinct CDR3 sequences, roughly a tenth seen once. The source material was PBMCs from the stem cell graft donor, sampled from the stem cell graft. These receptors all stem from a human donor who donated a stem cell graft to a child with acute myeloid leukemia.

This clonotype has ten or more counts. CDR3 protein: CASSFGIAYNEQFF. The CDR3 DNA follows: TGTGCCAGCAGTTTCGGGATCGCCTACAATGAGCAGTTCTTC. This chain links TRBV27 with TRBJ2-1; possibly TRBD2 for D (5 bases). This CDR3 comprises 14 residues. The V gene lost 3 bases and the J gene lost 2 bases, with 8 bases spanning the gap. Per germline, CDR1 MNHEY and CDR2 SMNVEV (reference sequence).

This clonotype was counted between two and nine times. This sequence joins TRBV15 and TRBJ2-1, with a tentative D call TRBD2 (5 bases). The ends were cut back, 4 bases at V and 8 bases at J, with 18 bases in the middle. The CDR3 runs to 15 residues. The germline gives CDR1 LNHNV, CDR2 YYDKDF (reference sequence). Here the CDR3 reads CATSTPKRWRDEQFF. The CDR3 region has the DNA TGTGCCACCAGCACCCCGAAGCGTTGGCGGGATGAGCAGTTCTTC.

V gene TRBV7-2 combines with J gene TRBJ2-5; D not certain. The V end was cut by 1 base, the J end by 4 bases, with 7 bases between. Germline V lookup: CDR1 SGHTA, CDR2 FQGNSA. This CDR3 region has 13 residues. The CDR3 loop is CASSLEVRETQYF. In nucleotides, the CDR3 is TGTGCCAGCAGCTTAGAAGTCCGAGAGACCCAGTACTTC.

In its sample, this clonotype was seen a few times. The CDR3 protein is CASSPPGLAGSSEQYF. For the CDR3, the DNA is TGCGCCAGCAGCCCCCCAGGACTAGCGGGGTCTAGCGAGCAGTACTTC. V is TRBV5-1 and J is TRBJ2-7; 12 bases agree with TRBD2. The ends lost 4 bases at V and 6 bases at J; junction bases unmatched: 11. The CDR3 length is 16 residues. Germline V lookup: CDR1 SGHRS, CDR2 YFSETQ.

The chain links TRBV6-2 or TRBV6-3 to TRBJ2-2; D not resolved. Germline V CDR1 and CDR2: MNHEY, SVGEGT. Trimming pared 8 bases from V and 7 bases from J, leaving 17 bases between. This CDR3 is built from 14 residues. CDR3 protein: CASRVLTSGGELFF. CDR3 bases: TGTGCCAGCCGGGTCTTAACCTCCGGCGGGGAGCTGTTTTTT.

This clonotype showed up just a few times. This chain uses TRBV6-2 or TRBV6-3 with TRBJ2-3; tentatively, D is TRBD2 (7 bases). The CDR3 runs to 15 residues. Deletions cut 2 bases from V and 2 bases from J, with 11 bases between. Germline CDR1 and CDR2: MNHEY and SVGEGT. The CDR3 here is CASSYGGADTDTQYF. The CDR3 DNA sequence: TGTGCCAGCAGTTACGGGGGGGCCGACACAGATACGCAGTATTTT.

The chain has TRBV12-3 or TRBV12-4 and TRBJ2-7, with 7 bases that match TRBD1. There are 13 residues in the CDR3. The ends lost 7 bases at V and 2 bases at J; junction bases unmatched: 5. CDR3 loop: CASTVGQTYEQYF. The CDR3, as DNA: TGTGCCAGCACCGTGGGACAGACCTACGAGCAGTACTTC.

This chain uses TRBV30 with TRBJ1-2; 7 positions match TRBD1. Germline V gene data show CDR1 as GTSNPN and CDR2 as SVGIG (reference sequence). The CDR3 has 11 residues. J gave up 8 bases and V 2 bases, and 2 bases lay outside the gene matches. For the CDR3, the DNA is TGTGCCTGGAGTCAGGGGGAGGGCTACACCTTC. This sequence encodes CAWSQGEGYTF.

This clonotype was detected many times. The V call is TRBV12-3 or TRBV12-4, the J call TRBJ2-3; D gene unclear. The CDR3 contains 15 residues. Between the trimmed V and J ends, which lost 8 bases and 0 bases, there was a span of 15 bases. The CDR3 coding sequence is TGTGCCAGCCGGATAGCCGCTTATAGCACAGATACGCAGTATTTT. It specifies CASRIAAYSTDTQYF.

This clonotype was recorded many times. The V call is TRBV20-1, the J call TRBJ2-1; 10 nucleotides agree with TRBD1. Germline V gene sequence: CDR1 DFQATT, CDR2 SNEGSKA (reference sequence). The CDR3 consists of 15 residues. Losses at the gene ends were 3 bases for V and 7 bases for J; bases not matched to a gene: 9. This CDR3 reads CSASQGTGEWNEQFF. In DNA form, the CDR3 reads TGCAGTGCTAGTCAGGGGACAGGGGAGTGGAATGAGCAGTTCTTC.

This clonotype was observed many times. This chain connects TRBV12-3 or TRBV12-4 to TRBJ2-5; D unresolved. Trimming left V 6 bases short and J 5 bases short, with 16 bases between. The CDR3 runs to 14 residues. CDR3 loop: CASSRGEAGETQYF. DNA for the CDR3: TGTGCCAGCAGCCGCGGAGAGGCCGGGGAGACCCAGTACTTC.

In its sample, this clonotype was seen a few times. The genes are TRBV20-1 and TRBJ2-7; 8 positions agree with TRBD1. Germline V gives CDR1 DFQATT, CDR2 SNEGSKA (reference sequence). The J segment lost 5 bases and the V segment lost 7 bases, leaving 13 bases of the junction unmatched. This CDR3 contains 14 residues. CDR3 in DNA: TGCAGTGTTGCGTCAGTGACAGGGGATAACGAGCAGTACTTC. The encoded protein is CSVASVTGDNEQYF.

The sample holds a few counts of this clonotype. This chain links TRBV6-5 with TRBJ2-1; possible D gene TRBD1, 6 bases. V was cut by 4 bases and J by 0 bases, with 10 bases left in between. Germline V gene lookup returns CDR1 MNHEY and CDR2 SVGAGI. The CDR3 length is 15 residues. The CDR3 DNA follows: TGTGCCAGCAGTTCAGGGGTGGGCTCCTACAATGAGCAGTTCTTC. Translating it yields CASSSGVGSYNEQFF.

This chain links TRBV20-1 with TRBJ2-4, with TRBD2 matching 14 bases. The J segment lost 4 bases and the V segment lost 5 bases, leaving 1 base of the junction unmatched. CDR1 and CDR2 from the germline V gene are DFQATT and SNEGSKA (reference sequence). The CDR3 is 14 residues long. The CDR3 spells CSARLAGGKNIQYF. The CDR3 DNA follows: TGCAGTGCTCGACTAGCGGGAGGGAAAAACATTCAGTACTTC.

Here the CDR3 reads CASSQDELGTSGRGDGELFF. Written as DNA, the CDR3 is TGTGCCAGCAGCCAAGATGAGTTGGGGACTAGCGGGAGAGGGGACGGGGAGCTGTTTTTT. The chain uses TRBV4-2 and TRBJ2-2, with 14 bases that match TRBD2. In germline, CDR1 is LGHNA, CDR2 YNFKEQ. With 0 bases clipped from V and 7 bases from J, the junction kept 13 bases outside the gene matches. The CDR3 runs to 20 residues.

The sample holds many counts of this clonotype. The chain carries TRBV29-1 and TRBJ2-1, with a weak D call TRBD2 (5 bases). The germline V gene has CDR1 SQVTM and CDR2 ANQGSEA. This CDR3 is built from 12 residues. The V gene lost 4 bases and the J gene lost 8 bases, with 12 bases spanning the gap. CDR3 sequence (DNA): TGCAGCGTTGTCCCTAGCATCGATGAGCAGTTCTTC. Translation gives CSVVPSIDEQFF.

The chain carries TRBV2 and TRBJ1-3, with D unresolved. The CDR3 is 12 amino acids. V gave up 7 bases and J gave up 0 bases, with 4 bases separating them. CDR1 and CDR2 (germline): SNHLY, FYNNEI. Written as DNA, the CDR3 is TGTGCCAGCATGATCTCTGGAAACACCATATATTTT. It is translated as CASMISGNTIYF.

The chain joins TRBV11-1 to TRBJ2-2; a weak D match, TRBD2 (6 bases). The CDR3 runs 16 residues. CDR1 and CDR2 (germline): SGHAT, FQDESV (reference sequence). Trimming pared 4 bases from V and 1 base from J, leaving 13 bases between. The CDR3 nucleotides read TGTGCCAGCAGCTCAGGGCGGCGGGGGAACACCGGGGAGCTGTTTTTT. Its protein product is CASSSGRRGNTGELFF.

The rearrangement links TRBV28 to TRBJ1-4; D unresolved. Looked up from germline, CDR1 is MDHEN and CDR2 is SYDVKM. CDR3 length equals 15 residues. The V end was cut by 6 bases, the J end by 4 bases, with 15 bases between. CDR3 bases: TGTGCCAGCAGCCGAATACAGTGGGGTAATGAAAAACTGTTTTTT. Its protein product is CASSRIQWGNEKLFF.

The CDR3 DNA follows: TGTGCCAGCAGTTCGGGGACAGGGATATTCACTGAAGCTTTCTTT. Amino acid sequence: CASSSGTGIFTEAFF. This sequence joins TRBV12-3 or TRBV12-4 and TRBJ1-1; 9 nucleotides line up with TRBD1. The CDR3 contains 15 residues. V lost 4 bases, J lost 4 bases, and 7 bases stayed unmatched.

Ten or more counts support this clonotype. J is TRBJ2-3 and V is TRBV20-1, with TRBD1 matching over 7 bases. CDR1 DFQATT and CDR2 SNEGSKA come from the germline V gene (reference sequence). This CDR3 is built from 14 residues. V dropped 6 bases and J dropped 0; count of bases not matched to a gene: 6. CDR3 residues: CSANSGQSTDTQYF. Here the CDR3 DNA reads TGCAGTGCGAACTCGGGACAGAGCACAGATACGCAGTATTTT.

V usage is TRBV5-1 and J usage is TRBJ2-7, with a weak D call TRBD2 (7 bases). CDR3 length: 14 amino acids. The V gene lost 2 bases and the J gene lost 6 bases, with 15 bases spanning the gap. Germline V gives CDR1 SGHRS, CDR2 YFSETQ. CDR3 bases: TGCGCCAGCAGCTTCGCGGGGGCGCGCATCGAGCAGTACTTC. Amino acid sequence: CASSFAGARIEQYF.

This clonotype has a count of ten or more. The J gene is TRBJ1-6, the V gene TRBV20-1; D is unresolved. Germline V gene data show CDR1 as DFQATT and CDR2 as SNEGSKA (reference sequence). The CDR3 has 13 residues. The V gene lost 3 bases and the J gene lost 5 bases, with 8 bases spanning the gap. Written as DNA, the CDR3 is TGCAGTGCTAGCGTTACCGATAATTCACCCCTCCACTTT. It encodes CSASVTDNSPLHF.

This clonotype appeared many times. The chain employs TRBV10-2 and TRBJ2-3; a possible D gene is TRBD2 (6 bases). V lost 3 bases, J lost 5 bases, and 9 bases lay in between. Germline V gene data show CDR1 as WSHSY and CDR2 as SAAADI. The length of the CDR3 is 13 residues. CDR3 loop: CASSDLREDTQYF. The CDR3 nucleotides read TGCGCCAGCAGTGATCTGCGGGAAGATACGCAGTATTTT.